The TCR beta chain under discussion was sequenced for a study of blood T cell repertoires in COVID-19 (dated by TCRdb to the early 2020s). A note on the overall study: Samples covering the acute and convalescent phases of COVID-19 were provided by collaborators in the United States, Italy and Spain. The prospective study material was composed of cDNA or gDNA derived from T cells, B-cell-depleted T cells, or PBMCs. Subjects who had been exposed to COVID-19, were actively infected with it, or had recovered from it provided the deeply sampled blood TCRbeta repertoires that made up the dataset. The repertoires were released in a freely available public database intended as a resource for research on the immune response to SARS-CoV-2. The samples were drawn from two sources: the first 160 participants of the ongoing ImmuneRACE study, and 950 to 1,500 subjects contributed by 6 global collaborators. Sample metadata almost always included a de-identified subject ID, COVID-19 status, age in years and sex. Where available, HLA class I and class II types were obtained from metadata supplied by the sample provider rather than from assay-based typing.

TCRbeta CDR3 regions were amplified from genomic DNA by means of the immunoSEQ Assay, a bias-controlled multiplex PCR. The source study handled its data this way. The number of nucleated cells in each sample was estimated from the amplification of reference gene primers within the assay. Sequence reads were collapsed and filtered to measure the absolute abundance of every unique TCRbeta CDR3 rearrangement. For each sample, productive Simpson clonality was calculated by taking the square root of Simpson's diversity index across productive rearrangements. This immuneACCESS table, as held by TCRdb, lists in-frame sequences with V and J called but not all clones. Of the missing ones, under half trace to an unresolved V gene in checked studies; the others have no known cause. The V and J calls and clone size are taken from that table; D and trimming were inferred from the DNA. Present in this sample are some 21,000 clones, 80% to 90% of which were seen just once. Around 17% of the sample lies in the top ten.

Trimmed from V: 6 bases; trimmed from J: 2 bases; junction bases lacking a gene match: 3. The CDR3 starts with the cysteine, ends with the phenylalanine, and has 14 residues. The read is trimmed to its CDR3 DNA, 42 bases read in frame from base 1. The germline V gene encodes CDR1 SNHLY and CDR2 FYNNEI. Whole blood was collected in K2EDTA tubes by collaborating institutions according to the institutions' own protocols. For TCRbeta analysis, collaborators shipped samples as frozen whole blood, isolated PBMCs, or DNA extracted from either of those sample types. Worth noting for this clone: Its antigen remains undetermined. No base quality information exists; no much larger clone differs at one position.

The investigation overall reported the following: How much clinical and demographic metadata was included differed by source and by participant, and the metadata was provided uncurated.

This TCR was recovered from a human donor with acute or convalescent COVID-19. The donor label of this sample is uncertain. The sample taken for sequencing was peripheral blood. The rearranged segments are TRBV2 and TRBJ1-3; 8 central bases correspond to TRBD1. The CDR3 corresponds to CASRDRETGNTIYF. The DNA reads TGTGCCAGCAGGGACAGGGAAACTGGAAACACCATATATTTT.